This T cell receptor beta chain was observed in a study of identical twins. The CDR3 consists of 21 residues. Losses at the gene ends were 1 base for V and 1 base for J; bases not matched to a gene: 12. The V gene's germline CDR1 is MGHRA and CDR2 YSYEKL. In its sample, this clonotype was seen a few times. Template switching added a universal primer site, and cDNA bore unique molecular identifiers. MiXCR, applied by TCRdb to the 5' RACE reads, yields one record per CDR3 protein. Of some 600,000 distinct CDR3 sequences listed, about 7% are singletons. These data were also filed under a second study, of yellow fever vaccine responses in identical twins.

The origin of this receptor is a woman aged 18-35 years in good health. The sequenced sample consisted of PBMCs. This rearrangement joins TRBV4-1 to TRBJ2-3; 15 bases match TRBD2. The CDR3 reads CASSQGSRTSGRGYGTDTQYF. In nucleotides, the CDR3 is TGCGCCAGCAGCCAAGGAAGCCGGACTAGCGGGAGGGGATATGGCACAGATACGCAGTATTTT.